This T cell receptor (beta chain) was captured in a study of shared clonotypes between healthy human individuals. Sequenced by immunoSEQ multiplex PCR; TCRdb stores in-frame clones only, minus some. The sample contains millions of clones, 85% to 95% of which appear only once. The CDR3 is 15 amino acids. The V gene lost 2 bases and the J gene lost 4 bases, with 15 bases spanning the gap. CDR1 is MDHEN, CDR2 SYDVKM, per germline. Sequenced: naive CD4+ T cells from PBMCs. Documented subset: CD45RA+ positively selected. The chain recombines TRBV28 with TRBJ2-7; weak D call: TRBD1 (6 bases). This clonotype originated in a man between 18 and 35 years old in good health. Some clones in this sample may be carry-over from other donors' samples. CDR3 residues: CASSLPGHLTYEQYF. CDR3 nucleotide sequence: TGTGCCAGCAGTTTACCGGGACACCTAACATACGAGCAGTACTTC.